The sample holds a few counts of the clone carrying this T cell receptor (beta chain). CDR3 length: 17 amino acids. CDR1 is MDHEN, CDR2 SYDVKM, per germline. V was trimmed by 3 bases and J by 0 bases, leaving 17 bases between them. This entry is derived from a study of T-cell reconstitution after alpha-beta-depleted transplantation in children. Researchers prepared the TCRbeta library using unique molecular identifiers, the study reports. Via MiXCR, TCRdb re-called the PCR reads, giving one row per CDR3 protein. The repertoire has about 540,000 distinct CDR3 sequences, around 17% of them found once; the top ten carry 3.3%.

The genes are TRBV28 and TRBJ1-2, with a tentative D call TRBD1 (5 bases). The sample in question was PBMCs from the stem cell graft donor, obtained from the stem cell graft. The receptor's source is a human donor who donated a stem cell graft to a child with acute lymphoblastic leukemia. Here the CDR3 DNA reads TGTGCCAGCAGTTTTAGGGTGGGACGGGACTCTAACTATGGCTACACCTTC. Protein product: CASSFRVGRDSNYGYTF.